This T cell receptor (beta chain) was captured by sequencing in a study of cytomegalovirus exposure and HLA in healthy donors. Study-wide findings and caveats: TCR beta V segments were, for the most part, productive about 87% or about 30% of the time in an earlier analysis. In a later analysis, productive TCRs from donors in an Asian-associated ancestry cluster reportedly carried fewer N-insertions than the cohort mean.

Amplification used 60 Vbeta primers and 13 Jbeta primers. Data came from immunoSEQ multiplex PCR; TCRdb stores just in-frame clones and leaves some out. The sample lists more than 95,000 clones, around three quarters occurring once. The CDR3 has 14 amino acids. Germline CDR1 is LGHNA and CDR2 is YSLEER. Trimming stripped 1 base from V and 5 bases from J, with 9 bases between. There are a few counts of this clone. The antigen is undetermined. The TCR was taken from a woman between 18 and 29 years old in good health and CMV-seropositive. Sequenced material: PBMCs. The chain is built from TRBV4-3 and TRBJ2-1; D unclear. In DNA, the CDR3 is TGCGCCAGCAGCCAAGCAGTTATGGACAATGAGCAGTTCTTC. Protein product: CASSQAVMDNEQFF.